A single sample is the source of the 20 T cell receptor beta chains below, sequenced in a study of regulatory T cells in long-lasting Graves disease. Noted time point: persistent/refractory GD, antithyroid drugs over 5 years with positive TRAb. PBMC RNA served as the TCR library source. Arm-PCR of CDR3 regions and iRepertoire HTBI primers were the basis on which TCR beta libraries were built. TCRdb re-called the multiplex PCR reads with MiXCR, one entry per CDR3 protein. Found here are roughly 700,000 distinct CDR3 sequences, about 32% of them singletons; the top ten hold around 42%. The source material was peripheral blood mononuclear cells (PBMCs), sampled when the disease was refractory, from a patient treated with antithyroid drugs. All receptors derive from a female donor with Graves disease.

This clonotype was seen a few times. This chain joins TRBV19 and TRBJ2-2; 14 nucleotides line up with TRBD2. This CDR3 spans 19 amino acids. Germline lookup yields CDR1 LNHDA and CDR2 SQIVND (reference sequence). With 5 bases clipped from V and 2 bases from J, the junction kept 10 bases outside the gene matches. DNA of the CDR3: TGTGCCAGTAGTCCTGCCGGGACTAGCGGGAGAGGTAACACCGGGGAGCTGTTTTTT. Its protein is CASSPAGTSGRGNTGELFF.

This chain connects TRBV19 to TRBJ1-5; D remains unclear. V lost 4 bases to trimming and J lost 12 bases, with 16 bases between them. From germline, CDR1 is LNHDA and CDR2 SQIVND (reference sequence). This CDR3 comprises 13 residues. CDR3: CASSRQPPILQHF. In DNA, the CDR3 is TGTGCCAGTAGTAGACAACCGCCGATCCTCCAGCATTTT.

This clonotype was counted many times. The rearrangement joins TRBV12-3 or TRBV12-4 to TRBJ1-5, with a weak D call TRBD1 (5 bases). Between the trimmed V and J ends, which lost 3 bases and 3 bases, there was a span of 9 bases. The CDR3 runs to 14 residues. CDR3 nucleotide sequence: TGTGCCAGCAGTTTCAGGGATTACAATCAGCCCCAGCATTTT. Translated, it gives CASSFRDYNQPQHF.

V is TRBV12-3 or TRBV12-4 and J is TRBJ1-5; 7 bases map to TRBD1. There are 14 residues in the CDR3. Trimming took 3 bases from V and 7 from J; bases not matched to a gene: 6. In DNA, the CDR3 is TGTGCCAGCAGTTTCCGGGACAGCAGACAGCCCCAGCATTTT. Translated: CASSFRDSRQPQHF.

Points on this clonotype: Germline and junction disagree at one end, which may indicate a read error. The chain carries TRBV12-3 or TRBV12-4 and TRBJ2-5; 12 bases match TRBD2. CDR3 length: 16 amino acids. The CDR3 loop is CASSPGTSGPQDTQYF. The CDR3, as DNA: TGTGCCAGCAGTCCCGGGACTAGCGGGCCCCAAGACACCCAGTACTTC.

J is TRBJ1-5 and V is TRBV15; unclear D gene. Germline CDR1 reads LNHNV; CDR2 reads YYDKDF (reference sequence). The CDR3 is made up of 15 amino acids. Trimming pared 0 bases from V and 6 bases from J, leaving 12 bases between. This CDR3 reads CATSRDRGTGQPQHF. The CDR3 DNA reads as TGTGCCACCAGCAGAGATCGGGGAACTGGTCAGCCCCAGCATTTT.

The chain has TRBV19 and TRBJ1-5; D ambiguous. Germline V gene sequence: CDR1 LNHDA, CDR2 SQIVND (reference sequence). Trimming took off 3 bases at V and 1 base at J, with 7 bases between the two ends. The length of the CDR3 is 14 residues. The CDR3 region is CASSMAESNQPQHF. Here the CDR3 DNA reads TGTGCCAGTAGTATGGCGGAGAGCAATCAGCCCCAGCATTTT. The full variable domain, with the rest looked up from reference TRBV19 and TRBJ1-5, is DGGITQSPKYLFRKEGQNVTLSCEQNLNHDAMYWYRQDPGQGLRLIYYSQIVNDFQKGDIAEGYSVSREKKESFPLTVTSAQKNPTAFYLCASSMAESNQPQHFGDGTRLSIL.

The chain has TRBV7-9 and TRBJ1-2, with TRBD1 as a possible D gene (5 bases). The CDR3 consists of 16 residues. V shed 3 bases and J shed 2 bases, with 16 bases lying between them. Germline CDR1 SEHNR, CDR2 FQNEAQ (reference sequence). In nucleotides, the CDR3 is TGTGCCAGCAGCTTCCAAGTGGAGGGGCCGAACTATGGCTACACCTTC. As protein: CASSFQVEGPNYGYTF.

The CDR3 coding sequence is TGTGCCAGCAGTTCGGGACAGGGATCGTTCAATCAGCCCCAGCATTTT. Its translation: CASSSGQGSFNQPQHF. This sequence joins TRBV7-6 and TRBJ1-5; TRBD1 aligns across 9 bases. CDR1 and CDR2 (germline): SGHVS, FNYEAQ. CDR3 length equals 16 residues. With V trimmed by 6 bases and J by 3 bases, 9 bases remained unmatched.

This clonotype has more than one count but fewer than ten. This CDR3 reads CASSLIGYLNTEAFF. Written as DNA, the CDR3 is TGTGCCAGCAGTTTGATTGGGTACCTGAACACTGAAGCTTTCTTT. This rearrangement joins TRBV27 to TRBJ1-1; D is undetermined. The CDR3 is 15 residues long. CDR1 and CDR2 (germline): MNHEY, SMNVEV (reference sequence). The ends were cut back, 3 bases at V and 0 bases at J, with 11 bases in the middle.

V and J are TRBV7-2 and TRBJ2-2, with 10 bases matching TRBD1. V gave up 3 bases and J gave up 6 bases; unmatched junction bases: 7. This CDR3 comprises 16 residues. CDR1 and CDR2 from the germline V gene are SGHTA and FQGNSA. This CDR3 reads CASSFQTGGHSGELFF. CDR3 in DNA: TGTGCCAGCAGCTTCCAGACAGGGGGCCACTCCGGGGAGCTGTTTTTT. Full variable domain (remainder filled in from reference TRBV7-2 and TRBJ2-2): GAGVSQSPSNKVTEKGKDVELRCDPISGHTALYWYRQSLGQGLEFLIYFQGNSAPDKSGLPSDRFSAERTGGSVSTLTIQRTQQEDSAVYLCASSFQTGGHSGELFFGEGSRLTVL.

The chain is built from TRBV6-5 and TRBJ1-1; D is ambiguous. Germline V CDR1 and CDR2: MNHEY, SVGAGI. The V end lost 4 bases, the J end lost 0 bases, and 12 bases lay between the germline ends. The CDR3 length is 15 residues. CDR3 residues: CASSFRRGMNTEAFF. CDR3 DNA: TGTGCCAGCAGTTTCCGACGGGGAATGAACACTGAAGCTTTCTTT.

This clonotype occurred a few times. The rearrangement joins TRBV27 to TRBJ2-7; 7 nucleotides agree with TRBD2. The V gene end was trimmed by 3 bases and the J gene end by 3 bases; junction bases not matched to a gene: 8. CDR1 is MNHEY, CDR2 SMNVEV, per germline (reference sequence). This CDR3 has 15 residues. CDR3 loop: CASSFSGTNFYEQYF. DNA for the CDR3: TGTGCCAGCAGTTTTTCCGGGACTAACTTCTACGAGCAGTACTTC.

As DNA, the CDR3 is TGCAGTGCTACAGGGATAGGGACTGAAGCTTTCTTT. Translated: CSATGIGTEAFF. The rearrangement links TRBV20-1 to TRBJ1-1; possibly TRBD1 for D (5 bases). CDR1 is DFQATT and CDR2 is SNEGSKA in the germline V gene (reference sequence). This CDR3 region has 12 residues. With 4 bases removed from V and 5 bases from J, the gap between germline ends came to 11 bases.

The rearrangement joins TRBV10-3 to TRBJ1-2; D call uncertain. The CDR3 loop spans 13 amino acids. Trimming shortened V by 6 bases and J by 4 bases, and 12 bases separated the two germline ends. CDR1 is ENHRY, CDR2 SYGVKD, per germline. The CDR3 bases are TGTGCCATCAGGCCGGGAGACGGCTATGGCTACACCTTC. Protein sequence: CAIRPGDGYGYTF.

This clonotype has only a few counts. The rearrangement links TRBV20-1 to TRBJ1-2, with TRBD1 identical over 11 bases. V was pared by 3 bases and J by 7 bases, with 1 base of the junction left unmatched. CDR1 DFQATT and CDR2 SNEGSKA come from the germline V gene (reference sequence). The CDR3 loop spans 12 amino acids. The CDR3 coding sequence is TGCAGTGCTAGGGACAGGGGGCCTGGCTACACCTTC. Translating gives CSARDRGPGYTF.

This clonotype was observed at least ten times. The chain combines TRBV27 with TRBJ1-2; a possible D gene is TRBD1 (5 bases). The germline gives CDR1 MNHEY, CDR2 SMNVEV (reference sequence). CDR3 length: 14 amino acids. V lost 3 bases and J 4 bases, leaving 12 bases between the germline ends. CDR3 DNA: TGTGCCAGCAGTTTGGCCAGGGAGCCCTATGGCTACACCTTC. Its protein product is CASSLAREPYGYTF.

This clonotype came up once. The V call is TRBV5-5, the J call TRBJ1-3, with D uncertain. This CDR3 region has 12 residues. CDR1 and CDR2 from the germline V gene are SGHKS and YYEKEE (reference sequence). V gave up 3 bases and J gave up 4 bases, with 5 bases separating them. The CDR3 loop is CASSSDGNTIYF. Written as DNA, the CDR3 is TGTGCCAGCAGCTCGGACGGAAACACCATATATTTT.

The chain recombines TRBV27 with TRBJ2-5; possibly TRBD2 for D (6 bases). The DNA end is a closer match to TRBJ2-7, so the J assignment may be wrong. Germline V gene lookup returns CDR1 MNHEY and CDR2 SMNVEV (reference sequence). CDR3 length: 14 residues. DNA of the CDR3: TGTGCCAGCAGTTTATATGGGAGGCTCTACGAGCAGTACTTC. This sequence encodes CASSLYGRLYEQYF.

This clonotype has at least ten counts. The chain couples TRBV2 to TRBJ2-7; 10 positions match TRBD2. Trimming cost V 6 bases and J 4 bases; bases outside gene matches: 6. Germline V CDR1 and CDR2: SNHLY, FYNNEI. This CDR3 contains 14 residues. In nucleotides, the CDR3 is TGTGCCAGCAGGCGGAGCGGGAGGGATTACGAGCAGTACTTC. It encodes CASRRSGRDYEQYF.